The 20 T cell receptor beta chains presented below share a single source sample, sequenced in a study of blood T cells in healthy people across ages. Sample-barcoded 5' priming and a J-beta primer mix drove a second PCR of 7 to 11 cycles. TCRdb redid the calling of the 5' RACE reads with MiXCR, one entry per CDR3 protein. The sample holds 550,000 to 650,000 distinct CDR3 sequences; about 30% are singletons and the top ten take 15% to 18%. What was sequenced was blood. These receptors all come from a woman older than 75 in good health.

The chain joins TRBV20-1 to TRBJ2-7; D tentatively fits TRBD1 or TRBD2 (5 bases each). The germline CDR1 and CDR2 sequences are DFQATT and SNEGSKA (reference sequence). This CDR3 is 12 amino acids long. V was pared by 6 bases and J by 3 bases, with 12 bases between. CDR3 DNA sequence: TGCAGTGCCCAGAGGGGCGGCTACGAGCAGTACTTC. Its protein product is CSAQRGGYEQYF.

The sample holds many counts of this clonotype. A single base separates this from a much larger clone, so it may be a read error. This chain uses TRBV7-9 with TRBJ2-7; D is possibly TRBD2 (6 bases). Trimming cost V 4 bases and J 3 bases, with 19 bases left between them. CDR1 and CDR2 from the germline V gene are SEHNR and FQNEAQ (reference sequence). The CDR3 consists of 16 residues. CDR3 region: CASSSDLGGSGYEQYF. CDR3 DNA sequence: TGTGCCAGCAGCTCGGACCTAGGAGGGTCGGGCTACGAGCAGTACTTC.

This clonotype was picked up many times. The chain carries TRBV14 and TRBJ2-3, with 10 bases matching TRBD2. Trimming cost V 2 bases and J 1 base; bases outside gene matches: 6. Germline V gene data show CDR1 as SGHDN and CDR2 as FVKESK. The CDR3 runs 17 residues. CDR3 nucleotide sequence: TGTGCCAGCAGCCAAAGCGGGGGGGCCTTTGGCACAGATACGCAGTATTTT. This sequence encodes CASSQSGGAFGTDTQYF.

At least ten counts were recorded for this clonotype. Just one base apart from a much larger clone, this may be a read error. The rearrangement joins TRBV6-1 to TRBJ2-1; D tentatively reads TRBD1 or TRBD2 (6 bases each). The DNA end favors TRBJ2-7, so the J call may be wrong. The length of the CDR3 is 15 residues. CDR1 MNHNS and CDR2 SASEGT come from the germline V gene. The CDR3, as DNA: TGTGCCAGCAGTGAAACGGGGGCAACCTACAATGAGCAGTACTTC. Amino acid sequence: CASSETGATYNEQYF.

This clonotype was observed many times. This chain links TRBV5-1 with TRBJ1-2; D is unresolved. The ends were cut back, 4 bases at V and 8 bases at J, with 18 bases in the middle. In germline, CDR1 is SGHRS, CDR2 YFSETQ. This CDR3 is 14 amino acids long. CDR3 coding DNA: TGCGCCAGCAGCCGGGAAGCGGGGATTATCGGCTACACCTTC. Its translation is CASSREAGIIGYTF. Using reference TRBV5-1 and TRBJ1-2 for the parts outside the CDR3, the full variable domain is KAGVTQTPRYLIKTRGQQVTLSCSPISGHRSVSWYQQTPGQGLQFLFEYFSETQRNKGNFPGRFSGRQFSNSRSEMNVSTLELGDSALYLCASSREAGIIGYTFGSGTRLTVV.

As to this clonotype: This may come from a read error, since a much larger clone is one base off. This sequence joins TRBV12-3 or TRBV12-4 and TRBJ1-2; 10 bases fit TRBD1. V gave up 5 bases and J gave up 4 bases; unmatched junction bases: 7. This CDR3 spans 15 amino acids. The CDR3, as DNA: TGTGCCAGCAGTCACGACAGGGGGCGCTGCTATGGCTACACCTTC. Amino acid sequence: CASSHDRGRCYGYTF.

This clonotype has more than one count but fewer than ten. The CDR3: CASSQDLGGRFAGELFF. For the CDR3, the DNA is TGTGCCAGCAGCCAAGATTTGGGGGGCCGATTCGCCGGGGAGCTGTTTTTT. The chain combines TRBV3-1 with TRBJ2-2, with D tentatively TRBD1 or TRBD2 (6 bases each). CDR1 is LGHDT and CDR2 is YNNKEL in the germline V gene (reference sequence). The CDR3 is 17 amino acids. The ends were cut back, 0 bases at V and 6 bases at J, with 17 bases in the middle.

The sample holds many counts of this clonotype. CDR3 region: CASSLTDWEQYF. The CDR3 bases are TGCGCCAGCAGCTTGACGGACTGGGAGCAGTACTTC. The rearrangement joins TRBV5-1 to TRBJ2-7, with D possibly matching TRBD2 (5 bases). Per the germline V gene, CDR1 is SGHRS and CDR2 is YFSETQ. Deletions cut 1 base from V and 7 bases from J, with 9 bases between. The length of the CDR3 is 12 residues.

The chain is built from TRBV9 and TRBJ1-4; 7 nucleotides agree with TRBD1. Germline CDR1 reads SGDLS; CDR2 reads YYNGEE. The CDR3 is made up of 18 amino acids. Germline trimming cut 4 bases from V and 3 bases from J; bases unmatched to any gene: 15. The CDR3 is CASSQSYRGRTSNEKLFF. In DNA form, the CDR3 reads TGTGCCAGCAGCCAATCCTACAGGGGAAGAACTTCTAATGAAAAACTGTTTTTT.

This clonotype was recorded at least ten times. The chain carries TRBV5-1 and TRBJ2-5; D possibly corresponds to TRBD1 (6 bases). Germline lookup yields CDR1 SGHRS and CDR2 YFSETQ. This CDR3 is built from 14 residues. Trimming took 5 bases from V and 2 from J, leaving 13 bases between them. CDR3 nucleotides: TGCGCCAGCAGGCACACTACAGGGCAAGAGACCCAGTACTTC. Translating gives CASRHTTGQETQYF.

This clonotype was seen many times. The CDR3 DNA reads TGCAGCGTCCCGGGACAGGGGGCCTGGGAGCAGTACTTC. Translated, it gives CSVPGQGAWEQYF. The rearrangement uses TRBV29-1 and TRBJ2-7; the match to TRBD1 covers 12 bases. Trimming removed 6 bases from V and 7 bases from J; junction bases left unmatched: 7. This CDR3 spans 13 amino acids. Germline V gives CDR1 SQVTM, CDR2 ANQGSEA.

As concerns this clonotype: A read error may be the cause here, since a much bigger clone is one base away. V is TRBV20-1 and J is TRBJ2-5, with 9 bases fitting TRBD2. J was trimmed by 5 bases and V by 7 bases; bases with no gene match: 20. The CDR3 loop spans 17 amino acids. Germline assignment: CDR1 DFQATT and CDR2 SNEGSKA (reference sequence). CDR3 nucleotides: TGCAGTGTTAGGGGATCTTGGATGGCGGGGGGGCGGGAGACCCAGTACTTC. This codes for CSVRGSWMAGGRETQYF.

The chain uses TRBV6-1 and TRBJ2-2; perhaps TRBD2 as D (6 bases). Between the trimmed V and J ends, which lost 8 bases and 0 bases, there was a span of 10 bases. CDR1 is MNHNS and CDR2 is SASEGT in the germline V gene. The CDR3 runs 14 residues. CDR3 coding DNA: TGTGCCAGCCGTCCGGGGGCGAACACCGGGGAGCTGTTTTTT. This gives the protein CASRPGANTGELFF.

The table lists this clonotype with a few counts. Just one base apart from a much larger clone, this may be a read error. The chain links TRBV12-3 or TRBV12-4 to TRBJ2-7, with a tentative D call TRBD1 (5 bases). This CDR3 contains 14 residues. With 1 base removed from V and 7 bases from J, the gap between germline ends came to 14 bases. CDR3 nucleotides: TGTGCCAGCAGTTTAGGGCAGGGTTGGCATGAGCAGTACTTC. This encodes CASSLGQGWHEQYF.

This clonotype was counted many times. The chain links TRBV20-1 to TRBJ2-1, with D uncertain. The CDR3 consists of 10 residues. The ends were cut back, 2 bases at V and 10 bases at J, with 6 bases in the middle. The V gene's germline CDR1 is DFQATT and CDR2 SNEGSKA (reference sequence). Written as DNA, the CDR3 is TGCAGTGCTAGACTAGGAGAGCAGTTCTTC. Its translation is CSARLGEQFF.

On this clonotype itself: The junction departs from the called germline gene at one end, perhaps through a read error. The CDR3 sequence: CAWNPGQGSMTGERFF. As DNA, the CDR3 is TGTGCCTGGAACCCGGGACAGGGAAGTATGACCGGGGAGCGGTTTTTT. The genes are TRBV30 and TRBJ2-2; 9 nucleotides match TRBD1. Germline CDR1 reads GTSNPN; CDR2 reads SVGIG (reference sequence). The CDR3 has 16 residues. The full variable domain, with the rest looked up from reference TRBV30 and TRBJ2-2, is SQTIHQWPATLVQPVGSPLSLECTVEGTSNPNLYWYRQAAGRGLQLLFYSVGIGQISSEVPQNLSASRPQDRQFILSSKKLLLSDSGFYLCAWNPGQGSMTGERFFGEGSRLTVL.

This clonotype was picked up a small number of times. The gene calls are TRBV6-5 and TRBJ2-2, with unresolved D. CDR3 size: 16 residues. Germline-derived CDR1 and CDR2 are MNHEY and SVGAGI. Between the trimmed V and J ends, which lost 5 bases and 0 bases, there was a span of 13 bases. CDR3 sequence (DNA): TGTGCCAGCAGTCGAGGCTCTCCGGCGAACACCGGGGAGCTGTTTTTT. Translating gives CASSRGSPANTGELFF.

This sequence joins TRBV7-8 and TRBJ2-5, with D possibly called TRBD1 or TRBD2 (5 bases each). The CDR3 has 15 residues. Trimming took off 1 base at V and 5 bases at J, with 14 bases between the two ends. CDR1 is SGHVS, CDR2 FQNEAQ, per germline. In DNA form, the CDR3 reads TGTGCCAGCAGCTTAGAGTCCAGGGACGGCGAGACCCAGTACTTC. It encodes CASSLESRDGETQYF.

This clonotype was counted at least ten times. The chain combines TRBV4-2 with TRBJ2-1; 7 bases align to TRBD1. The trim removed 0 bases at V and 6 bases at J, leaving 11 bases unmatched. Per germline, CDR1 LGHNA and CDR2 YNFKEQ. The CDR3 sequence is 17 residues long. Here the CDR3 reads CASSQDNMRDRVNEQFF. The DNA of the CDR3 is TGTGCCAGCAGCCAAGACAACATGCGAGACAGGGTCAATGAGCAGTTCTTC.

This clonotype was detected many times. This CDR3 reads CASSYHRDSYGYTF. The CDR3 DNA reads as TGTGCCAGCAGTTACCACCGGGACAGCTATGGCTACACCTTC. The genes are TRBV6-2 or TRBV6-3 and TRBJ1-2, with TRBD1 identical over 7 bases. Per the germline V gene, CDR1 is MNHEY and CDR2 is SVGEGT. This CDR3 is built from 14 residues. The ends lost 2 bases at V and 4 bases at J; junction bases unmatched: 4.